The rows below give T cell receptor beta chains drawn from one sample of a study of blood T cells in healthy people across ages. Using its own MiXCR run on the 5' RACE reads, TCRdb lists one record per CDR3 protein. There are over 500,000 distinct CDR3 sequences in the sample; roughly a quarter occur only once, and 3% to 4.5% lies in the top ten. These same records also appear under a second study, on T cells of mothers and their children.

The sequenced sample consisted of blood. These receptors originate from a boy between 2 and 10 years old in good health. CDR3s include the opening cysteine and the closing phenylalanine or tryptophan. D genes are given only for firm matches. Only some rows state a clone size, as once, few, many or a class for expanded clones.

abundance,j_gene,v_gene,d_gene,len,CDR3aa,CDR3nt
NA,TRBJ1-1,TRBV7-9,NA,14,CASSFLVSGTEAFF,TGTGCCAGCAGCTTTCTAGTGTCGGGCACTGAAGCTTTCTTT
NA,TRBJ2-5,TRBV6-1,TRBD1,16,CASSLDRGTPGETQYF,TGTGCCAGCAGTTTAGACAGGGGAACTCCAGGAGAGACCCAGTACTTC
many,TRBJ1-5,TRBV4-2,NA,13,CASSLDQGQPQHF,TGTGCCAGCAGCCTAGATCAGGGCCAGCCCCAGCATTTT
NA,TRBJ2-5,TRBV5-1,NA,12,CASSLGPETQYF,TGCGCCAGCAGCTTAGGACCAGAGACCCAGTACTTC
NA,TRBJ1-4,TRBV20-1,TRBD1,12,CSPTGASEKLFF,TGCAGTCCGACAGGGGCCAGTGAAAAACTGTTTTTT
NA,TRBJ1-1,TRBV7-9,NA,15,CASSQGPEMNTEAFF,TGTGCCAGCAGTCAAGGTCCCGAAATGAACACTGAAGCTTTCTTT
few,TRBJ1-1,TRBV6-2/TRBV6-3,NA,14,CASSYSRQNTEAFF,TGTGCCAGCAGTTACTCGAGACAGAACACTGAAGCTTTCTTT
many,TRBJ1-1,TRBV28,NA,13,CASSLSGVGEAFF,TGTGCCAGCAGTTTATCGGGTGTCGGTGAAGCTTTCTTT
NA,TRBJ2-3,TRBV24-1,TRBD1,16,CATSDLGQGVSDTQYF,TGTGCCACCAGTGATTTGGGACAGGGGGTATCAGATACGCAGTATTTT
NA,TRBJ1-4,TRBV7-9,NA,16,CASSLRGRDRNEKLFF,TGTGCCAGCAGCTTAAGGGGTAGGGACCGGAATGAAAAACTGTTTTTT
few,TRBJ1-1,TRBV28,NA,13,CASSVPQGPGTFF,TGTGCCAGCAGTGTTCCGCAGGGACCAGGAACTTTCTTT
many,TRBJ2-7,TRBV6-2/TRBV6-3,TRBD1,14,CASSYSTGAYEQYF,TGTGCCAGCAGTTACTCGACAGGGGCCTACGAGCAGTACTTC
NA,TRBJ1-1,TRBV12-3/TRBV12-4,NA,15,CASSLFLQVNTEAFF,TGTGCCAGCAGTTTATTCCTCCAAGTGAACACTGAAGCTTTCTTT
few,TRBJ2-7,TRBV7-9,NA,15,CASSPLEADAGEQYF,TGTGCCAGCAGCCCCCTCGAAGCAGATGCGGGCGAGCAGTACTTC
many,TRBJ2-5,TRBV10-3,NA,13,CAISEDPQETQYF,TGTGCCATCAGTGAGGACCCTCAAGAGACCCAGTACTTC
few,TRBJ1-1,TRBV20-1,NA,12,CSAGTPNTEAFF,TGCAGTGCCGGGACACCGAACACTGAAGCTTTCTTT
few,TRBJ2-1,TRBV19,NA,13,CASSPLPVNEQFF,TGTGCCAGTAGTCCGCTCCCGGTTAATGAGCAGTTCTTC
many,TRBJ2-6,TRBV12-3/TRBV12-4,TRBD1,19,CASSPMQGQGGSGANVLTF,TGTGCCAGCAGCCCCATGCAGGGACAGGGAGGCTCTGGGGCCAACGTCCTGACTTTC
few,TRBJ1-4,TRBV28,NA,16,CASSPPPRATNEKLFF,TGTGCCAGCAGCCCCCCTCCCCGTGCAACTAATGAAAAACTGTTTTTT
NA,TRBJ2-5,TRBV9,TRBD1,13,CASSRTGMETQYF,TGTGCCAGCAGCCGGACAGGAATGGAGACCCAGTACTTC
few,TRBJ1-4,TRBV7-9,NA,12,CASSSSRDSLFF,TGTGCCAGCAGCTCTTCCCGGGACTCACTGTTTTTT
NA,TRBJ2-1,TRBV7-2,TRBD2,16,CASSLVRASGRHEQFF,TGTGCCAGCAGCTTAGTTAGGGCTAGCGGGAGACATGAGCAGTTCTTC
NA,TRBJ2-3,TRBV6-5,NA,16,CASSYSMRGLSDTQYF,TGTGCCAGCAGTTACTCGATGCGGGGGCTGTCTGATACGCAGTATTTT
once,TRBJ2-1,TRBV15,NA,16,CATSTTAGTGYNEQFF,TGTGCCACCAGCACAACCGCGGGGACTGGTTACAATGAGCAGTTCTTC
NA,TRBJ2-5,TRBV12-3/TRBV12-4,TRBD2,15,CASSRGGTTQETQYF,TGTGCCAGCAGCCGTGGGGGGACTACCCAAGAGACCCAGTACTTC
few,TRBJ2-3,TRBV2,TRBD1,15,CAIRDRDRDTDTQYF,TGTGCCATCCGTGACCGGGACAGGGACACAGATACGCAGTATTTT
NA,TRBJ2-1,TRBV11-2,TRBD2,16,CASSLAVPGGLNEQFF,TGTGCCAGCAGCTTAGCCGTTCCGGGAGGGCTGAATGAGCAGTTCTTC
few,TRBJ2-7,TRBV29-1,NA,14,CSVAGAGALYEQYF,TGCAGCGTTGCTGGGGCGGGGGCTCTCTACGAGCAGTACTTC
NA,TRBJ1-2,TRBV18,NA,13,CASSQKYNHGYTF,TGTGCCAGCTCACAGAAATATAACCATGGCTACACCTTC
NA,TRBJ2-7,TRBV2,TRBD1,14,CASSDPGQRTEQYF,TGTGCCAGCAGTGACCCGGGACAGAGGACCGAGCAGTACTTC
NA,TRBJ1-5,TRBV18,TRBD1,14,CASSVVDRVQPQHF,TGTGCCAGCTCTGTGGTGGACAGGGTTCAGCCCCAGCATTTT
few,TRBJ2-5,TRBV12-3/TRBV12-4,TRBD2,16,CASSSSSGTGRETQYF,TGTGCCAGCAGTAGTTCTAGCGGGACGGGACGAGAGACCCAGTACTTC
NA,TRBJ2-4,TRBV6-1,TRBD2,17,CASSLSGTSGKSNIQYF,TGTGCCAGCAGTCTATCCGGGACTAGCGGGAAAAGCAACATTCAGTACTTC
NA,TRBJ2-1,TRBV24-1,NA,13,CATSDEPYNEQFF,TGTGCCACCAGTGACGAGCCCTACAATGAGCAGTTCTTC
NA,TRBJ2-3,TRBV6-5,TRBD2,14,CASSRAGGIDTQYF,TGTGCCAGCAGTAGAGCGGGGGGAATCGATACGCAGTATTTT
NA,TRBJ2-5,TRBV27,NA,14,CASSSNGNLETQYF,TGTGCCAGCAGTTCCAACGGGAATTTGGAGACCCAGTACTTC
few,TRBJ1-2,TRBV12-3/TRBV12-4,NA,11,CASSGSFGYTF,TGTGCCAGCAGTGGGTCATTCGGCTACACCTTC
NA,TRBJ1-5,TRBV20-1,NA,15,CSAVGSPAGSQPQHF,TGCAGTGCTGTGGGGTCTCCGGCGGGCAGTCAGCCCCAGCATTTT
NA,TRBJ2-2,TRBV7-3,NA,14,CASSLEQPTGELFF,TGTGCCAGCAGCTTAGAACAGCCCACCGGGGAGCTGTTTTTT
NA,TRBJ2-3,TRBV10-2,TRBD2,17,CASSETSARASTDTQYF,TGCGCCAGCAGTGAGACTAGCGCCCGTGCTAGCACAGATACGCAGTATTTT
NA,TRBJ1-1,TRBV25-1,NA,14,CASGGESGNTEAFF,TGTGCCAGTGGGGGGGAGTCGGGGAACACTGAAGCTTTCTTT
NA,TRBJ1-2,TRBV12-3/TRBV12-4,NA,14,CASSLGGGIYGYTF,TGTGCCAGCAGTTTAGGTGGAGGTATCTATGGCTACACCTTC
few,TRBJ2-1,TRBV18,NA,17,CASRLQWRGERNNEQFF,TGTGCCAGCCGCCTCCAGTGGCGGGGAGAACGGAACAATGAGCAGTTCTTC
NA,TRBJ2-5,TRBV5-1,NA,13,CATLREGKETQYF,TGCGCCACCCTGCGTGAGGGTAAAGAGACCCAGTACTTC
NA,TRBJ2-1,TRBV6-2/TRBV6-3,NA,18,CASSYINPGFAGYNEQFF,TGTGCCAGCAGTTACATCAATCCGGGTTTCGCGGGGTACAATGAGCAGTTCTTC
NA,TRBJ1-5,TRBV30,NA,13,CAWSPRGLQPQHF,TGTGCCTGGAGCCCCAGGGGCCTTCAGCCCCAGCATTTT